This T cell receptor beta chain was sequenced in a study of T cells in Graves' hyperthyroidism and ophthalmopathy. Findings and limits, study-wide: The blood repertoire included most of the expanded thyroid clonotypes above 0.001.

This clonotype was seen more than once but under ten times. Its antigen is currently unknown. It was RNA transcripts that yielded the amplified TCR beta CDR3 regions. First-round RT-PCR with HTBI primers amplified the TCR CDR3 region. Each CDR3 protein gets one entry after TCRdb re-called the multiplex PCR reads with MiXCR. The repertoire holds about 360,000 distinct CDR3 sequences, with roughly 25% as singletons. CDR3 size: 13 residues. The J segment lost 6 bases and the V segment lost 3 bases, leaving 4 bases of the junction unmatched. Germline V gene lookup returns CDR1 SGHNT and CDR2 YENEEA. V usage is TRBV11-3 and J usage is TRBJ1-2; the match to TRBD1 covers 7 bases. This TCR derives from a man aged 50 to 59 with Graves' hyperthyroidism. The material sequenced was blood. The CDR3: CASSLEGANGYTF. The CDR3 DNA reads as TGTGCCAGCAGCTTGGAGGGGGCGAATGGCTACACCTTC. Complete variable domain (other parts from reference TRBV11-3 and TRBJ1-2): EAGVVQSPRYKIIEKKQPVAFWCNPISGHNTLYWYLQNLGQGPELLIRYENEEAVDDSQLPKDRFSAERLKGVDSTLKIQPAELGDSAVYLCASSLEGANGYTFGSGTRLTVV.